These 27 T cell receptor beta chains came from one sample sequenced in a study of blood T cell repertoires in COVID-19 (TCRdb year 2020). To prepare the library, the immunoSEQ multiplex PCR assay was applied. TCRdb stores this immuneACCESS table with in-frame sequences only. Part of the clones is absent; in the studies checked, under half of the shortfall reflects unresolved V genes, and no reason is known for the rest. The sample table holds about 120,000 clones, of which 80% to 90% were seen once. The ten largest clones add up to 0.75% to 0.9% of the sample. The sequenced sample consisted of peripheral blood. The receptors here all came from a woman aged 45-60 years with active or convalescent COVID-19.

The chain carries TRBV15 and TRBJ1-3, with unresolved D. Germline CDR1 is LNHNV and CDR2 is YYDKDF (reference sequence). The CDR3 extends over 13 amino acids. Trimming took 4 bases from V and 1 from J, leaving 5 bases between them. Here the CDR3 reads CATSTTSGNTIYF. The DNA of the CDR3 is TGTGCCACCAGCACAACATCTGGAAACACCATATATTTT.

The V call is TRBV6-4, the J call TRBJ2-1, with 8 bases matching TRBD1. CDR3 length equals 12 residues. Germline CDR1 and CDR2: MRHNA and SNTAGT. CDR3 in amino acids: CATGQGDNEQFF. In DNA form, the CDR3 reads TGTGCAACTGGACAGGGTGACAATGAGCAGTTCTTC.

V usage is TRBV28 and J usage is TRBJ1-5; D remains unclear. The CDR3 extends over 14 amino acids. The V and J ends lost 3 bases and 3 bases respectively, with 9 bases between them. The V gene's germline CDR1 is MDHEN and CDR2 SYDVKM. CDR3 in amino acids: CASSFLGDNQPQHF. For the CDR3, the DNA is TGTGCCAGCAGTTTTTTGGGCGACAATCAGCCCCAGCATTTT.

The chain joins TRBV6-5 to TRBJ2-1, with 11 positions matching TRBD2. Germline CDR1 reads MNHEY; CDR2 reads SVGAGI. V shed 8 bases and J 4 bases; nucleotides not matched to a gene: 7. This CDR3 comprises 15 residues. The CDR3 region has the DNA TGTGCCAGCGGGGGGACTAGCGGTTCGTACAATGAGCAGTTCTTC. Protein sequence: CASGGTSGSYNEQFF.

This clone was seen a single time. The chain recombines TRBV9 with TRBJ2-3; D remains unclear. V lost 0 bases, J lost 6 bases, and 8 bases lay in between. The germline V gene encodes CDR1 SGDLS and CDR2 YYNGEE. This CDR3 is 13 amino acids long. In DNA form, the CDR3 reads TGTGCCAGCAGCGTAGACTCCGAGGATACGCAGTATTTT. This sequence encodes CASSVDSEDTQYF.

The chain joins TRBV11-2 to TRBJ2-2, with a possible D match to TRBD2 (6 bases). V dropped 5 bases and J dropped 6 bases, with 13 bases sitting between them. CDR1 is SGHAT and CDR2 is FQNNGV in the germline V gene. The CDR3 is 14 amino acids. CDR3 sequence: CASSPGDWAGELFF. The CDR3 coding sequence is TGTGCCAGCAGCCCTGGGGACTGGGCCGGGGAGCTGTTTTTT. The variable domain in full, with the rest retrieved from reference TRBV11-2 and TRBJ2-2, is EAGVAQSPRYKIIEKRQSVAFWCNPISGHATLYWYQQILGQGPKLLIQFQNNGVVDDSQLPKDRFSAERLKGVDSTLKIQPAKLEDSAVYLCASSPGDWAGELFFGEGSRLTVL.

This chain links TRBV29-1 with TRBJ2-1, with a tentative D call TRBD1 (6 bases). This CDR3 region has 12 residues. The germline gives CDR1 SQVTM, CDR2 ANQGSEA. V lost 6 bases, J lost 9 bases, and 15 bases lay in between. CDR3 in amino acids: CSVRRTVSEQFF. DNA of the CDR3: TGCAGCGTCAGGCGGACAGTCTCTGAGCAGTTCTTC.

CDR3 coding DNA: TGTGCCAGCAGTCTATGGACTAGCGGGAGTTCCTACGAGCAGTACTTC. It codes for CASSLWTSGSSYEQYF. This sequence joins TRBV6-2 or TRBV6-3 and TRBJ2-7; 13 positions agree with TRBD2. CDR1 is MNHEY, CDR2 SVGEGT, per germline. The V and J ends lost 5 bases and 1 base, in that order; junction bases with no gene match: 5. This CDR3 region has 16 residues.

V gene TRBV6-7 combines with J gene TRBJ2-5, with 7 bases identical to TRBD2. TRBV6-7 has ORF status, its function being uncertain. After removal of 0 bases from V and 2 bases from J, the junction contained 6 bases not matched to a gene. This CDR3 contains 16 residues. In nucleotides, the CDR3 is TGTGCCAGCAGTTACTCTCCTCAGGGAGGGCAAGAGACCCAGTACTTC. It specifies CASSYSPQGGQETQYF.

The J gene is TRBJ1-2, the V gene TRBV28; a weak D match, TRBD1 (5 bases). V shed 2 bases and J shed 2 bases, with 12 bases lying between them. Germline CDR1 and CDR2: MDHEN and SYDVKM. The CDR3 runs to 15 residues. The CDR3 coding sequence is TGTGCCAGCAGTTTACCTGCCTCAGGGAACTATGGCTACACCTTC. Protein product: CASSLPASGNYGYTF.

Concerning this clone itself: One end of the junction is discordant with germline, which a read error may explain. V is TRBV7-7 and J is TRBJ2-6; D is ambiguous. The CDR3 has 16 residues. Germline-derived CDR1 and CDR2 are SSHAT and FNYEAQ (reference sequence). The CDR3 sequence is CASSLVASSGANVLTF. Here the CDR3 DNA reads TGTGCTAGCAGCTTAGTTGCTAGCTCTGGGGCCAACGTCCTGACTTTC.

The chain is built from TRBV4-3 and TRBJ1-6, with 12 bases that match TRBD1. With 3 bases clipped from V and 8 bases from J, the junction kept 2 bases outside the gene matches. The CDR3 runs to 15 residues. Germline CDR1 LGHNA, CDR2 YSLEER. CDR3 sequence reads: CASSQGTGGDSPLHF. In DNA form, the CDR3 reads TGCGCCAGCAGCCAGGGGACAGGGGGCGATTCACCCCTCCACTTT.

This clone was counted once. V and J are TRBV7-2 and TRBJ2-7; TRBD1 matches at 10 bases. The J segment lost 3 bases and the V segment lost 4 bases, leaving 6 bases of the junction unmatched. CDR3 length: 15 residues. Germline values: CDR1 SGHTA, CDR2 FQGNSA. CDR3 bases: TGTGCCAGCAGCTGGGACAGGGGTGAGGTCTACGAGCAGTACTTC. Translation gives CASSWDRGEVYEQYF.

The chain carries TRBV27 and TRBJ1-5, with 9 bases matching TRBD1. The germline V gene has CDR1 MNHEY and CDR2 SMNVEV (reference sequence). CDR3 length: 16 residues. Trimming took 6 bases from V and 3 from J; bases not matched to a gene: 9. The CDR3 loop is CASSPLDRGHNQPQHF. CDR3 in DNA: TGTGCCAGCAGCCCCTTGGACAGGGGTCACAATCAGCCCCAGCATTTT.

This chain joins TRBV18 and TRBJ1-1; D gene unclear. Germline CDR1 reads KGHSH; CDR2 reads LQKENI. V was clipped by 3 bases and J by 1 base, with 15 bases between them. The CDR3 covers 16 residues. CDR3 DNA: TGTGCCAGCTCACCGGTCTCCAACAGAGCGAACACTGAAGCTTTCTTT. Its protein product is CASSPVSNRANTEAFF.

The rearrangement uses TRBV7-9 and TRBJ1-2; D possibly corresponds to TRBD1 (6 bases). Germline V CDR1 and CDR2: SEHNR, FQNEAQ (reference sequence). The CDR3 loop spans 13 amino acids. Trimming shortened V by 0 bases and J by 4 bases, and 6 bases separated the two germline ends. The CDR3: CASSLAGGYGYTF. CDR3 nucleotide sequence: TGTGCCAGCAGCTTAGCAGGGGGCTATGGCTACACCTTC.

The genes are TRBV19 and TRBJ1-5; D not certain. Germline lookup yields CDR1 LNHDA and CDR2 SQIVND (reference sequence). The V and J ends lost 1 base and 5 bases respectively, with 3 bases between them. This CDR3 has 12 residues. DNA of the CDR3: TGTGCCAGTAGTATAGCGGATCAGCCCCAGCATTTT. It specifies CASSIADQPQHF.

The count of this clone is one. The genes are TRBV19 and TRBJ1-6; D is undetermined. Germline CDR1 LNHDA, CDR2 SQIVND (reference sequence). V was shortened by 3 bases and J by 7 bases, with 10 bases between the two germline ends. CDR3 length: 14 residues. The CDR3 region is CASSIPRSNSPLHF. CDR3 DNA sequence: TGTGCCAGTAGTATTCCGAGATCAAATTCACCCCTCCACTTT.

The rearrangement uses TRBV30 and TRBJ1-3; D unresolved. Germline assignment: CDR1 GTSNPN and CDR2 SVGIG (reference sequence). This CDR3 is built from 14 residues. V lost 0 bases to trimming and J lost 0 bases, with 6 bases between them. CDR3 region: CAWSVLNSGNTIYF. DNA for the CDR3: TGTGCCTGGAGTGTACTGAACTCTGGAAACACCATATATTTT.

The table lists this clone with a count of one. The rearrangement joins TRBV28 to TRBJ2-3; D gene unclear. CDR1 is MDHEN and CDR2 is SYDVKM in the germline V gene. The V end was cut by 2 bases, the J end by 0 bases, with 18 bases between. This CDR3 has 18 residues. CDR3 in DNA: TGTGCCAGCAGTTTAGCAGGTTCCCCACACGAGAGCACAGATACGCAGTATTTT. This gives the protein CASSLAGSPHESTDTQYF.

This clone was seen a handful of times. The V and J genes are TRBV3-1 (or the pseudogene TRBV3-2) and TRBJ2-1; perhaps TRBD1 as D (5 bases). V lost 9 bases and J 10 bases, leaving 22 bases between the germline ends. This CDR3 contains 14 residues. The germline V gene encodes CDR1 LGHDT and CDR2 YNNKEL (reference sequence). CDR3 region: CASNQGLSPSEQFF. Here the CDR3 DNA reads TGTGCCAGTAACCAGGGTCTGTCCCCGTCAGAGCAGTTCTTC.

The chain is built from TRBV27 and TRBJ1-2; D might be TRBD1 (6 bases). The CDR3 totals 14 residues. The germline V gene has CDR1 MNHEY and CDR2 SMNVEV (reference sequence). V was shortened by 0 bases and J by 7 bases, with 12 bases between the two germline ends. CDR3 DNA: TGTGCCAGCAGTTTATCGGGCAGGGGTGGTGGCTACACCTTC. The encoded protein is CASSLSGRGGGYTF.

V and J are TRBV19 and TRBJ2-7, with TRBD2 identical over 10 bases. V dropped 10 bases and J dropped 2; count of bases not matched to a gene: 32. CDR3 length: 22 amino acids. Germline V CDR1 and CDR2: LNHDA, SQIVND (reference sequence). This CDR3 is CATKGPGRRIKNKREGPYEQYF. CDR3 DNA: TGTGCCACAAAGGGCCCGGGACGGAGGATAAAAAACAAGCGGGAGGGCCCCTACGAGCAGTACTTC.

The CDR3 loop reads CASSTDTHRNEQFF. CDR3 coding DNA: TGTGCCAGTAGTACGGACACCCATCGCAATGAGCAGTTCTTC. The chain uses TRBV19 and TRBJ2-1; tentatively, D is TRBD1 (5 bases). The CDR3 consists of 14 residues. The ends were cut back, 4 bases at V and 6 bases at J, with 13 bases in the middle. Per germline, CDR1 LNHDA and CDR2 SQIVND (reference sequence).

J is TRBJ1-1 and V is TRBV13, with TRBD1 as a possible D gene (5 bases). Germline V CDR1 and CDR2: PRHDT, FYEKMQ (reference sequence). The CDR3 loop spans 13 amino acids. The germline V and J ends were trimmed by 5 bases and 3 bases, with 10 bases remaining between them. The CDR3 reads CASSPRGDTEAFF. Written as DNA, the CDR3 is TGTGCCAGCAGCCCCCGGGGGGACACTGAAGCTTTCTTT.

The V and J genes are TRBV7-9 and TRBJ2-5; no firm D call. The CDR3 has 13 amino acids. Trimming took off 1 base at V and 5 bases at J, with 8 bases between the two ends. Germline V gene data show CDR1 as SEHNR and CDR2 as FQNEAQ (reference sequence). The CDR3 protein is CASSLEVAETQYF. Written as DNA, the CDR3 is TGTGCCAGCAGCTTAGAAGTCGCGGAGACCCAGTACTTC.

The chain couples TRBV7-2 to TRBJ2-2; 7 positions agree with TRBD2. After removal of 3 bases from V and 5 bases from J, the junction contained 9 bases not matched to a gene. From germline, CDR1 is SGHTA and CDR2 FQGNSA. This CDR3 has 16 amino acids. CDR3 DNA sequence: TGTGCCAGCAGCTTCAGGGCGGGAGTGTCGACCGGGGAGCTGTTTTTT. Encoded protein: CASSFRAGVSTGELFF.